These 16 T cell receptor beta chains were sequenced from one sample in a study of PD-L1 blockade in urothelial cancer. Assay used: immunoSEQ multiplex PCR; TCRdb lists only in-frame clones, some missing. This sample has about 71,000 clones; around nine tenths occur once, and the top ten carry roughly 3.4%. The source was PBMCs, collected around atezolizumab (anti-PD-L1) treatment. Source of these receptors: a man aged 55 to 70 with urothelial cancer.

The chain uses TRBV4-3 and TRBJ2-3; 7 positions match TRBD1. The V and J ends lost 0 bases and 1 base, in that order; junction bases with no gene match: 4. Germline CDR1 is LGHNA and CDR2 is YSLEER. The CDR3 runs 16 residues. The chain's CDR3 is CASSQDRGQGTDTQYF. CDR3 DNA sequence: TGCGCCAGCAGCCAAGATCGCGGACAGGGCACAGATACGCAGTATTTT.

J is TRBJ1-5 and V is TRBV4-1; 10 bases match TRBD1. Germline V gene data show CDR1 as MGHRA and CDR2 as YSYEKL. This CDR3 has 15 amino acids. The junction had 10 bases not matched to a gene; V was cut back by 8 bases and J by 6 bases. The chain's CDR3 is CASAFSDRGPQPQHF. In DNA, the CDR3 is TGCGCCAGCGCTTTCTCTGACAGGGGGCCTCAGCCCCAGCATTTT.

V usage is TRBV23-1 and J usage is TRBJ2-1, with 9 bases that match TRBD1. TRBV23-1 is annotated as an ORF whose role is uncertain. CDR3 length: 14 residues. With V trimmed by 4 bases and J by 4 bases, 2 bases remained unmatched. The CDR3 DNA reads as TGCGCCAGCAGTCTGGGACAGGGATACAATGAGCAGTTCTTC. Its protein product is CASSLGQGYNEQFF.

This chain uses TRBV25-1 with TRBJ1-2; D unresolved. Deletions cut 2 bases from V and 8 bases from J, with 12 bases between. This CDR3 is built from 13 residues. Germline CDR1 is MGHDK and CDR2 is SYGVNS. This CDR3 reads CASSETTGRGYTF. CDR3 coding DNA: TGTGCCAGCAGTGAAACTACTGGCCGGGGCTACACCTTC.

The chain joins TRBV28 to TRBJ2-2, with 7 nucleotides matching TRBD2. The CDR3 sequence is 15 residues long. The V and J ends lost 8 bases and 3 bases, in that order; junction bases with no gene match: 9. CDR1 and CDR2 (germline): MDHEN, SYDVKM. The CDR3 DNA reads as TGTGCCAGCTCGTGGGGGACTACGCACACCGGGGAGCTGTTTTTT. Its translation: CASSWGTTHTGELFF.

The chain recombines TRBV2 with TRBJ2-6; the D gene is possibly TRBD1 (6 bases). V was pared by 4 bases and J by 1 base, with 20 bases between. The CDR3 sequence is 19 residues long. Per germline, CDR1 SNHLY and CDR2 FYNNEI. Here the CDR3 reads CASSVQTGSLISGANVLTF. DNA for the CDR3: TGTGCCAGCAGTGTACAGACAGGTTCCTTAATTTCTGGGGCCAACGTCCTGACTTTC.

The CDR3 DNA sequence: TGCGCCAGCAGCACTGGGAGTCGTGGGGAGCAGTACTTC. It is translated as CASSTGSRGEQYF. This rearrangement joins TRBV5-1 to TRBJ2-7; TRBD2 might be the D (5 bases). The CDR3 extends over 13 amino acids. Germline assignment: CDR1 SGHRS and CDR2 YFSETQ. Trimming cost V 4 bases and J 7 bases, with 15 bases left between them.

The chain has TRBV20-1 and TRBJ1-2; D ambiguous. From germline, CDR1 is DFQATT and CDR2 SNEGSKA (reference sequence). The length of the CDR3 is 11 residues. Trimming pared 8 bases from V and 4 bases from J, leaving 11 bases between. This CDR3 is CSRQAGYGYTF. CDR3 bases: TGCAGTAGGCAGGCCGGCTATGGCTACACCTTC.

The rearrangement links TRBV2 to TRBJ1-2, with 11 bases that match TRBD1. Germline values: CDR1 SNHLY, CDR2 FYNNEI. V shed 6 bases, J shed 0 bases, and the junction held 12 bases outside the gene matches. This CDR3 contains 18 residues. The CDR3 spells CASREGQGGTYTNYGYTF. DNA for the CDR3: TGTGCCAGCAGAGAGGGACAGGGGGGGACTTATACTAACTATGGCTACACCTTC. Looking up the rest from reference TRBV2 and TRBJ1-2 gives the full variable domain: EPEVTQTPSHQVTQMGQEVILRCVPISNHLYFYWYRQILGQKVEFLVSFYNNEISEKSEIFDDQFSVERPDGSNFTLKIRSTKLEDSAMYFCASREGQGGTYTNYGYTFGSGTRLTVV.

This clone has only one observation. The chain uses TRBV10-1 and TRBJ2-7, with a weak D call TRBD1 (6 bases). CDR1 WNHNN and CDR2 SYGVQD come from the germline V gene (reference sequence). With 2 bases removed from V and 1 base from J, the gap between germline ends came to 9 bases. CDR3 length equals 14 residues. The CDR3 sequence: CASSEGGPSYEQYF. As DNA, the CDR3 is TGCGCCAGCAGTGAGGGGGGCCCGTCCTACGAGCAGTACTTC.

This clone was picked up a small number of times. This chain uses TRBV7-2 with TRBJ2-1; 7 bases are a match to TRBD2. CDR3 length: 14 residues. Germline CDR1 and CDR2: SGHTA and FQGNSA. V gave up 1 base and J gave up 6 bases; unmatched junction bases: 3. In DNA, the CDR3 is TGTGCCAGCAGCTTAGGTTTAGCGGGCAATGAGCAGTTCTTC. This encodes CASSLGLAGNEQFF.

Written as DNA, the CDR3 is TGTGCCAGCAGCCCGAAGCGACAGGGAGGTACGGACAATGAGCAGTTCTTC. It translates to CASSPKRQGGTDNEQFF. This chain joins TRBV7-4 and TRBJ2-1; maybe TRBD1 (7 bases). V was pared by 5 bases and J by 5 bases, with 22 bases between. The V gene's germline CDR1 is SGHVT and CDR2 SQSDAQ. The CDR3 contains 17 residues.

The V and J genes are TRBV6-1 and TRBJ1-5; D is ambiguous. The CDR3 sequence is 16 residues long. Germline CDR1 and CDR2: MNHNS and SASEGT. V was cut by 2 bases and J by 3 bases, with 14 bases left in between. The CDR3 here is CASSEKSQQLNQPQHF. The CDR3 nucleotides are TGTGCCAGCAGTGAAAAATCACAGCAGCTCAATCAGCCCCAGCATTTT.

The genes are TRBV11-2 and TRBJ2-2; D possibly corresponds to TRBD1 (7 bases). V was clipped by 8 bases and J by 7 bases, with 23 bases between them. This CDR3 comprises 16 residues. CDR1 and CDR2 (germline): SGHAT, FQNNGV. CDR3 in DNA: TGTGCCAGCCGACTCCCGGGCAGGGGGGCCGGCGGGGAGCTGTTTTTT. This sequence encodes CASRLPGRGAGGELFF. Full variable domain (rest looked up from reference TRBV11-2 and TRBJ2-2): EAGVAQSPRYKIIEKRQSVAFWCNPISGHATLYWYQQILGQGPKLLIQFQNNGVVDDSQLPKDRFSAERLKGVDSTLKIQPAKLEDSAVYLCASRLPGRGAGGELFFGEGSRLTVL.

This chain joins TRBV30 and TRBJ2-2; TRBD2 matches 13 bases. CDR1 GTSNPN and CDR2 SVGIG come from the germline V gene (reference sequence). This CDR3 region has 16 residues. Unmatched junction bases numbered 6, after V lost 3 bases and J lost 5 bases. CDR3 DNA sequence: TGTGCCTGGAGAGGGACTAGCGGGGAAAGGACCGGGGAGCTGTTTTTT. This gives the protein CAWRGTSGERTGELFF.

The J gene is TRBJ2-2, the V gene TRBV25-1; TRBD2 agrees at 8 bases. The CDR3 has 16 residues. V trimming: 1 base; J trimming: 6 bases; junction bases outside the gene matches: 7. Germline V gene lookup returns CDR1 MGHDK and CDR2 SYGVNS. The CDR3 DNA reads TGTGCCAGCAGTGAATTCGGCGCGCGGGGGGCCGGGGAGCTGTTTTTT. Its translation: CASSEFGARGAGELFF.